The entry below gives a single T cell receptor beta chain sequence along with its context. This sample is part of a study of blood T cell repertoires in COVID-19. The wider study: Both acute and convalescent COVID-19 samples were obtained from the United States, Italy and Spain.

Enrolled during active infection, Seattle patients were then followed longitudinally. The CDR3 has 14 residues. V lost 2 bases to trimming and J lost 6 bases, with 14 bases between them. CDR1 MNHEY and CDR2 SVGEGT come from the germline V gene. The repertoire was sequenced with immunoSEQ multiplex PCR; TCRdb's copy has only in-frame clones and lacks some. The sample lists about 180,000 clones, over 65% occurring once. The rearrangement links TRBV6-2 or TRBV6-3 to TRBJ2-7; no clear D. The sequence derives from a person aged 65-85 years with COVID-19, enrolled during active disease. The sample taken for sequencing was peripheral blood. CDR3 in DNA: TGTGCCAGCAGTTACCCCCGAGCAGCTAGCGAGCAGTACTTC. This encodes CASSYPRAASEQYF.